This is a list of T cell receptor beta chains from one sample in a study of response to subunit inactivated influenza vaccine. TCRdb re-called the RT-PCR reads through MiXCR, storing one row per CDR3 protein. The data contain about 780,000 distinct CDR3 sequences, roughly 20% of them seen just once; the ten biggest clones take up roughly 10%. The sample consisted of PBMCs from blood, taken roughly 5 days after vaccination. Source of these receptors: a man aged 45-65 years who received an inactivated influenza vaccine. Both conserved end residues are part of each CDR3. The order of the fields is V gene, D gene, J gene, clone size, CDR3 length, CDR3 protein, CDR3 DNA. The D gene is left open where the match is weak. Clone size is given for some rows only: seen once, a few or many times, or a class if the clone is expanded.

V: TRBV4-3; D: -; J: TRBJ1-5; size: few; length: 13; CDR3: CASSQGPRQPQHF; DNA: TGCGCCAGCAGCCAAGGGCCCAGACAGCCCCAGCATTTT
V: TRBV4-2; D: TRBD2; J: TRBJ2-1; size: many; length: 15; CDR3: CASSRASGRGDEQFF; DNA: TGTGCCAGCAGCCGAGCTAGCGGGAGGGGGGATGAGCAGTTCTTC
V: TRBV4-1; D: TRBD2; J: TRBJ2-5; size: few; length: 14; CDR3: CASSRLLAGEPRYF; DNA: TGCGCCAGCAGCCGCCTACTAGCGGGGGAACCCCGGTACTTC
V: TRBV11-1; D: TRBD1; J: TRBJ2-1; size: few; length: 18; CDR3: CASSKLLTQGARYNEQFF; DNA: TGTGCCAGCAGCAAGCTACTTACGCAGGGGGCGAGGTACAATGAGCAGTTCTTC
V: TRBV5-5; D: -; J: TRBJ2-7; size: few; length: 15; CDR3: CASSLDLGTSYEQYF; DNA: TGTGCCAGCAGCTTGGATCTAGGGACTTCCTACGAGCAGTACTTC
V: TRBV7-2; D: TRBD1; J: TRBJ2-3; size: few; length: 13; CDR3: CASSYNRGDTQYF; DNA: TGTGCCAGCAGCTACAACAGGGGTGATACGCAGTATTTT
V: TRBV5-1; D: TRBD1; J: TRBJ1-2; size: -; length: 15; CDR3: CASSRGQEPPYGYTF; DNA: TGCGCCAGCAGCCGCGGACAGGAGCCCCCCTATGGCTACACCTTC
V: TRBV7-3; D: -; J: TRBJ2-2; size: -; length: 14; CDR3: CASSSGMNTGELFF; DNA: TGTGCCAGCAGCTCCGGAATGAACACCGGGGAGCTGTTTTTT
V: TRBV5-1; D: -; J: TRBJ1-4; size: -; length: 16; CDR3: CASSTGRTDQSEKLFF; DNA: TGCGCCAGCAGCACGGGACGGACGGACCAGTCTGAAAAACTGTTTTTT
V: TRBV6-1; D: TRBD1; J: TRBJ2-7; size: -; length: 18; CDR3: CASSESGRGLRNSYEQYF; DNA: TGTGCCAGCAGTGAATCGGGCAGGGGGCTCCGCAACTCCTACGAGCAGTACTTC
V: TRBV7-2; D: -; J: TRBJ1-5; size: -; length: 15; CDR3: CASSLDRASNQPQHF; DNA: TGTGCCAGCAGCTTAGACAGGGCTAGCAATCAGCCCCAGCATTTT
V: TRBV7-2; D: TRBD2; J: TRBJ2-1; size: -; length: 16; CDR3: CASSLEGGGAFNEQFF; DNA: TGTGCCAGCAGCTTAGAGGGCGGGGGGGCCTTCAATGAGCAGTTCTTC
V: TRBV5-1; D: -; J: TRBJ2-1; size: many; length: 13; CDR3: CASSLGYANEQFF; DNA: TGCGCCAGCAGCTTGGGCTACGCGAATGAGCAGTTCTTC
V: TRBV9; D: TRBD1; J: TRBJ2-5; size: -; length: 13; CDR3: CASSYTGAETQYF; DNA: TGTGCCAGCAGCTATACAGGGGCCGAGACCCAGTACTTC
V: TRBV6-5; D: -; J: TRBJ2-7; size: many; length: 14; CDR3: CASSYYGADYEQYF; DNA: TGTGCCAGCAGTTACTACGGGGCGGACTACGAGCAGTACTTC
V: TRBV11-2; D: -; J: TRBJ1-2; size: -; length: 15; CDR3: CASSLDIQALGGYTF; DNA: TGTGCCAGCAGCTTAGATATTCAGGCCTTGGGTGGCTACACCTTC
V: TRBV7-9; D: -; J: TRBJ2-5; size: -; length: 13; CDR3: CASSSYSKETQNF; DNA: TGTGCCAGCAGCTCTTACTCAAAAGAGACCCAGAACTTC
V: TRBV4-1; D: -; J: TRBJ1-5; size: few; length: 15; CDR3: CASSQDYSRLRPQHF; DNA: TGCGCCAGCAGCCAAGACTACTCACGACTGCGGCCCCAGCATTTT
V: TRBV10-2; D: TRBD2; J: TRBJ2-2; size: few; length: 15; CDR3: CASSETSGGTGELFF; DNA: TGCGCCAGCAGTGAAACTAGCGGGGGTACCGGGGAGCTGTTTTTT